This TCR beta chain was documented in a study of CD8 T cells in Susac syndrome. TEMRA cells were enriched by FACS, and CD4+ and CD8+ T cells were negatively isolated. Random hexamers were used to reverse transcribe the RNA input (about 0.5 to 1 ug). Using its own MiXCR run on the immunoSEQ multiplex PCR reads, TCRdb lists one record per CDR3 protein. The repertoire holds 180,000 or so distinct CDR3 sequences, with around 94% as singletons. The sequencing sample was made of CD4+ T cells from PBMCs. This TCR derives from a human donor in good health.

The CDR3 coding sequence is TGTGCCAGCGGCCGCACGAACACTGAAGCTTTCTTT. It codes for CASGRTNTEAFF. This chain uses TRBV7-9 with TRBJ1-1; no definite D call. Germline assignment: CDR1 SEHNR and CDR2 FQNEAQ (reference sequence). The V end lost 8 bases, the J end lost 1 base, and 8 bases lay between the germline ends. The CDR3 has 12 amino acids.